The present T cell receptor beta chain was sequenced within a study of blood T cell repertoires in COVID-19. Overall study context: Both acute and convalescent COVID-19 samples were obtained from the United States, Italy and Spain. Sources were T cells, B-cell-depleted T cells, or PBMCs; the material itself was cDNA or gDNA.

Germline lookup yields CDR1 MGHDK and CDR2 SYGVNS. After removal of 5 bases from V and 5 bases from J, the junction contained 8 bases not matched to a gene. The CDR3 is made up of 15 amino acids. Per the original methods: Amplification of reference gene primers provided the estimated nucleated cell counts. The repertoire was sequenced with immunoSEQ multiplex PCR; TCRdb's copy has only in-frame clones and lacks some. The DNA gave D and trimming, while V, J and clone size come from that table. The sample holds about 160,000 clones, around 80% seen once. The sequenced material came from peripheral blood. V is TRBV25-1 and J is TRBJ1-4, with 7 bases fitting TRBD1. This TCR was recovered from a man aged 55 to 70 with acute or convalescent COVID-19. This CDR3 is CASSYSGQRNEKLFF. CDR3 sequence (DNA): TGTGCCAGCAGTTACTCGGGACAGAGGAATGAAAAACTGTTTTTT.